This entry describes one T cell receptor (beta chain). Vbeta (60) and Jbeta (13) primers were used in the PCR. The table came from immunoSEQ multiplex PCR; TCRdb's copy has only in-frame clones and leaves some out. The repertoire holds about 43,000 clones, with 51% as singletons. This entry belongs to a study of cytomegalovirus exposure and HLA in healthy donors. The CDR3 has 13 amino acids. V was pared by 6 bases and J by 1 base, with 9 bases between. CDR1 and CDR2 from the germline V gene are SQVTM and ANQGSEA. The TCR comes from a man between 60 and 75 years old in good health and CMV-seronegative. V and J are TRBV29-1 and TRBJ2-2, with D maybe TRBD1 (6 bases). The sequencing input was PBMCs. The DNA of the CDR3 is TGCAGCGTACTGACAGGGAACACCGGGGAGCTGTTTTTT. The encoded protein is CSVLTGNTGELFF.